The TCR beta chain under discussion was sequenced for a study of T cell responses to AZD1222 COVID-19 vaccine. With regard to this clone: Its antigen remains unidentified.

Regarding the study as a whole: Donor demographics were predominantly white British with a female majority; clonal diversity may be underestimated.

This CDR3 spans 14 amino acids. Sequencing was performed with immunoSEQ multiplex PCR; in TCRdb, only in-frame clones are kept and a portion is missing. The sample gives 65,000 to 70,000 clones, 83% of which show up once; about 6% is in the top ten. This specimen was peripheral blood, taken 28 days after the second AZD1222 dose. The V call is TRBV21-1, the J call TRBJ2-2. TRBV21-1 is a pseudogene locus. This TCR was recovered from an adult who received the AZD1222 COVID-19 vaccine. The CDR3 loop reads CASTSRGTAGELFF. The CDR3 coding sequence is TGTGCCAGCACCTCGAGGGGAACAGCGGGGGAGCTGTTTTTT.